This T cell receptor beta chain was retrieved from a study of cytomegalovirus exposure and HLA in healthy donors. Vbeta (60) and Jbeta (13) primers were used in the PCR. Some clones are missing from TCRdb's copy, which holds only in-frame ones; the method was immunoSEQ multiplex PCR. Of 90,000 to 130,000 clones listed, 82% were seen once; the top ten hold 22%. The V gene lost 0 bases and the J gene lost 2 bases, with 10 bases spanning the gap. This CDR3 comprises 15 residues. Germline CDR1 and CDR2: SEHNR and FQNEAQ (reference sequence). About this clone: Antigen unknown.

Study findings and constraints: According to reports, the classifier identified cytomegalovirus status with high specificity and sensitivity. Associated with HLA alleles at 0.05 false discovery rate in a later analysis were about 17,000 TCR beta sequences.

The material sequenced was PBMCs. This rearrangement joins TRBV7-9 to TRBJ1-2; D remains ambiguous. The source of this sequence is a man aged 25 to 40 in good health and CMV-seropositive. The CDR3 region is CASSLAAGGNYGYTF. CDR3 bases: TGTGCCAGCAGCTTAGCGGCAGGAGGGAACTATGGCTACACCTTC.